Described below is a single TCR beta chain sequence and its context. These data come from a study of blood T cell repertoires in COVID-19. Study at large: Italy, Spain and the United States were the sources of the convalescent and acute COVID-19 samples. T cells, B-cell-depleted T cells, or PBMCs supplied cDNA or gDNA.

Original processing methods: From reference gene primer amplification, estimates of nucleated cell counts were derived. Sequencing was performed with immunoSEQ multiplex PCR; in TCRdb, only in-frame clones are kept and a portion is missing. V and J calls and clone size are copied from that table; D and trimming were computed from the DNA. The sample carries tens of thousands of clones, approximately 88% recorded once. The clonotype originates from a human donor in a cohort sampled during active COVID-19. Sequencing was done on a sample of peripheral blood.

The CDR3 DNA is TGTGCCAGCAGCTTAGAACGGATGGGAGGGCTATATGGCTACACCTTC. Translating gives CASSLERMGGLYGYTF. The V gene is TRBV7-2, the J gene TRBJ1-2; no definite D call. CDR3 length equals 16 residues. The germline V gene encodes CDR1 SGHTA and CDR2 FQGNSA. The V gene lost 1 base and the J gene lost 5 bases, with 17 bases spanning the gap.